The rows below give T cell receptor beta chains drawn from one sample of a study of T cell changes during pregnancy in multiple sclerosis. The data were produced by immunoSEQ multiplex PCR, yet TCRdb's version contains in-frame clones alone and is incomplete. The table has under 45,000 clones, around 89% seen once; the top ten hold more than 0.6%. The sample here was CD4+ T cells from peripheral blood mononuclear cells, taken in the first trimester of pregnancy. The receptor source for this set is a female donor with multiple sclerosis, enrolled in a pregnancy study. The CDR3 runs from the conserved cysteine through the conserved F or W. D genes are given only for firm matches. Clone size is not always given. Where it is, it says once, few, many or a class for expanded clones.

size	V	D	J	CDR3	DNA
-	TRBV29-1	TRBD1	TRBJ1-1	CSVGTTGGTEAFF	TGCAGCGTTGGGACGACAGGGGGCACTGAAGCTTTCTTT
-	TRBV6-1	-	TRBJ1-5	CASSEIFQGPQPQHF	TGTGCCAGCAGTGAAATCTTCCAGGGTCCTCAGCCCCAGCATTTT
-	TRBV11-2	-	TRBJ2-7	CASSLWGQLEQYF	TGTGCCAGCAGCCTATGGGGGCAGCTCGAGCAGTACTTC
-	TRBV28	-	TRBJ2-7	CASSLPEGVYEQYF	TGTGCCAGCAGTTTACCAGAGGGGGTTTACGAGCAGTACTTC
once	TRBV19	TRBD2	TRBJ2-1	CASSISRGTSGLYNEQFF	TGTGCCAGTAGTATAAGCAGGGGGACTAGCGGACTCTACAATGAGCAGTTCTTC
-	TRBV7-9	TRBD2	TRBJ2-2	CASRERLSGSFTGELFF	TGTGCCAGCAGAGAGCGGCTTAGCGGGAGTTTTACCGGGGAGCTGTTTTTT
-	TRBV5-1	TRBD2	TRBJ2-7	CASTLSGTSGLNEQYF	TGCGCCAGCACCCTATCCGGGACTAGCGGGCTCAACGAGCAGTACTTC
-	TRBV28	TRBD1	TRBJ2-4	CASSLTGTGKNIQYF	TGTGCCAGCAGTTTAACCGGGACAGGGAAAAACATTCAGTACTTC
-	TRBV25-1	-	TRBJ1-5	CASSEHGGNQPQHF	TGTGCCAGCAGTGAACACGGGGGCAATCAGCCCCAGCATTTT
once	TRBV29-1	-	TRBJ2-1	CSVWSGYSYNEQFF	TGCAGCGTCTGGAGCGGGTACTCCTACAATGAGCAGTTCTTC
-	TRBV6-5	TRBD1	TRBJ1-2	CASSPDRVRYGYTF	TGTGCCAGCAGCCCGGACAGGGTCCGCTATGGCTACACCTTC
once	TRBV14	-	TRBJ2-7	CASSNSAVSYEQYF	TGTGCCAGCAGCAACTCAGCGGTATCCTACGAGCAGTACTTC
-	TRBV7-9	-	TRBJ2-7	CASSSYASEQYF	TGTGCCAGCAGCTCCTATGCTTCCGAGCAGTACTTC
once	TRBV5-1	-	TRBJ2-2	CASSLTGTGELFF	TGCGCCAGCAGCCTTACAGGGACCGGGGAGCTGTTTTTT
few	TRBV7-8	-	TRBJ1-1	CASRVGRGDTEAFF	TGTGCCAGCAGGGTCGGGCGGGGGGACACTGAAGCTTTCTTT
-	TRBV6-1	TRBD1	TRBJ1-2	CASSVGTGYGYTF	TGTGCCAGCAGTGTTGGGACAGGGTATGGCTACACCTTC
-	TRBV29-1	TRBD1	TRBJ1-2	CSVEWTGYGYTF	TGCAGCGTTGAGTGGACAGGGTATGGCTACACCTTC
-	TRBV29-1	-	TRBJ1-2	CSVPLGPHGYTF	TGCAGCGTTCCCCTGGGCCCCCATGGCTACACCTTC
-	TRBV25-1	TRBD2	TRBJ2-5	CASSGALSIAGAETQYF	TGTGCCAGCAGTGGAGCCCTTTCGATAGCGGGAGCCGAGACCCAGTACTTC
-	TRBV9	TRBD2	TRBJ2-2	CASSVVSSGSTGELFF	TGTGCCAGCAGCGTAGTGTCTAGCGGGAGCACCGGGGAGCTGTTTTTT